This is a list of T cell receptor beta chains from one sample in a study of T cell changes during pregnancy in multiple sclerosis. The data were produced by immunoSEQ multiplex PCR, yet TCRdb's version contains in-frame clones alone and is incomplete. Found here are about 32,000 clones, roughly nine tenths of them singletons; the top ten hold 11%. Sample: CD8+ T cells from peripheral blood mononuclear cells, taken in the third trimester of pregnancy. These receptors originate from a female donor with multiple sclerosis, enrolled in a pregnancy study. CDR3s include the opening cysteine and the closing phenylalanine or tryptophan. The D gene is left open where the match is weak. The size entry is marked missing in some rows and otherwise reads once, few, many or a size class.

D | size | J | V | DNA | CDR3
- | few | TRBJ1-2 | TRBV2 | TGTGCCAGCCGGGGGGCTTCCTACACCTTC | CASRGASYTF
TRBD1 | - | TRBJ2-6 | TRBV29-1 | TGCAGCGTTGGGCCGGGACAGGGGATCTCTGGGGCCAACGTCCTGACTTTC | CSVGPGQGISGANVLTF
TRBD2 | - | TRBJ2-3 | TRBV4-1 | TGCGCCAGCAGCCAAGAGCTAGCGGACGGCACAGATACGCAGTATTTT | CASSQELADGTDTQYF
TRBD2 | - | TRBJ2-5 | TRBV5-8 | TGTGCCAGCAGCTTCCCTAGCGGGGGGCAGGGATTACAAGAGACCCAGTACTTC | CASSFPSGGQGLQETQYF
- | medium-sized | TRBJ1-1 | TRBV7-9 | TGTGCCAGCAGCTCAGGGTACACTGAAGCTTTCTTT | CASSSGYTEAFF
TRBD2 | - | TRBJ2-1 | TRBV5-1 | TGCGCCAGCAGCTCCCCTTGGGGGCGGGGGGGCTACAATGAGCAGCTCTTC | CASSSPWGRGGYNEQLF
TRBD1 | - | TRBJ1-4 | TRBV19 | TGTGCCAGTAGTATAAACAGGGGGCTTCAGCAAAAACTGTTTTTT | CASSINRGLQQKLFF
- | - | TRBJ2-1 | TRBV27 | TGTGCCAGCAGTGTTCTGACAGAGATTCTCAATGAGCAGTTCTTC | CASSVLTEILNEQFF
TRBD1 | - | TRBJ1-1 | TRBV14 | TGTGCCAGCAGCCCAATACGGACAGGCGGGGACACTGAAGCTTTCTTT | CASSPIRTGGDTEAFF
- | - | TRBJ2-1 | TRBV2 | TGTGCCAGCAGGGAGGGACGCTTCTCCTACAATGAGCAGTTCTTC | CASREGRFSYNEQFF
TRBD1 | - | TRBJ2-7 | TRBV10-3 | TGTGCCATCAGTACGGACAGGGTAGGTGAGCAGTACTTC | CAISTDRVGEQYF
- | - | TRBJ1-4 | TRBV29-1 | TGCAGCGTTGATGGGGGGAGCACTAATGAAAAACTGTTTTTT | CSVDGGSTNEKLFF
TRBD1 | - | TRBJ2-1 | TRBV4-1 | TGCGCCAGCAGCCAAGAGAGCTGGGACAGCCTTGAGCAGTTCTTC | CASSQESWDSLEQFF
TRBD1 | - | TRBJ1-2 | TRBV7-9 | TGTGCCAGCAGCGGGGGCTTGGGACAGGGGGTTGACTATGGCTACACCTTC | CASSGGLGQGVDYGYTF
TRBD1 | - | TRBJ2-7 | TRBV7-9 | TGTGCCAGCAGCTTGGGACAGGGTACCTACGAGCAGTACTTC | CASSLGQGTYEQYF
TRBD2 | once | TRBJ2-3 | TRBV6-4 | TGTGCCAGCAGTGACTCGGCGGGGGGCAGCACAGATACGCAGTATTTT | CASSDSAGGSTDTQYF
- | - | TRBJ2-1 | TRBV2 | TGTGCCAGCAGCTTATACAGTTACAATGAGCAGTTCTTC | CASSLYSYNEQFF
- | medium-sized | TRBJ1-1 | TRBV5-4 | TGTGCCAGCAGCTTGATTACCTGGGCGGGGCACGTTAACACTGAAGCTTTCTTT | CASSLITWAGHVNTEAFF
- | - | TRBJ1-2 | TRBV29-1 | TGCAGCGTCCCCGAGGAGGGAGGCTACACCTTC | CSVPEEGGYTF
- | - | TRBJ1-4 | TRBV19 | TGTGCCAGTAGTCCAGGTGGAGGGATGAATGAAAAACTGTTTTTT | CASSPGGGMNEKLFF
- | - | TRBJ2-1 | TRBV27 | TGTGCCAGCAGGCCCGGACAGTTAGATGAGCAGTTCTTC | CASRPGQLDEQFF
TRBD1 | - | TRBJ2-3 | TRBV6-1 | TGTGCCAGCAGTGATCGGACAGGGGGCTCAGATACGCAGTATTTT | CASSDRTGGSDTQYF
- | once | TRBJ1-1 | TRBV2 | TGTGCCAGCAGTGAACCGCCAGGCACTGAAGCTTTCTTT | CASSEPPGTEAFF
- | - | TRBJ2-1 | TRBV5-1 | TGCGCCAGCAGCTTGAAGGGGTACAATGAGCAGTTCTTC | CASSLKGYNEQFF
- | - | TRBJ1-1 | TRBV12-5 | TGTGCTAGTGCCTGGGGGGGTTTGGACACTGAAGCTTTCTTT | CASAWGGLDTEAFF
- | - | TRBJ2-7 | TRBV14 | TGTGCCAGCAGCCAAGGGTCGGGATTTTCCTACGAGCAGTACTTC | CASSQGSGFSYEQYF
- | - | TRBJ1-5 | TRBV28 | TGTGCCAGCAGTTTAGGGGCCCGACCTACGTCGCCCCAGCATTTT | CASSLGARPTSPQHF
- | - | TRBJ2-2 | TRBV7-3 | TGTGCCAGCAGCCCGGGGGGCTCGAACACCGGGGAGCTGTTTTTT | CASSPGGSNTGELFF
TRBD2 | once | TRBJ2-2 | TRBV28 | TGTGCCACAGCCGGACTAGCGGGGAACACCGGGGAGCTGTTTTTT | CATAGLAGNTGELFF
- | - | TRBJ2-6 | TRBV7-6 | TGTGCCAGCAGCCCCTTTAGGAGGGCGGCGTTTGGGGCCAACGTCCTGACTTTC | CASSPFRRAAFGANVLTF
- | - | TRBJ2-1 | TRBV4-1 | TGCGCCAGCAGCCGTGGAGTGACAGTTTACAATGAGCAGTTCTTC | CASSRGVTVYNEQFF
- | - | TRBJ2-1 | TRBV9 | TGTGCCAGCGGTTTGGGGGCGGGAGCCAATGAGCAGTTCTTC | CASGLGAGANEQFF
- | - | TRBJ1-1 | TRBV4-1 | TGCGCCAGCAGCCAAGTTAGGACAGCCTTGAACACTGAAGCTTTCTTT | CASSQVRTALNTEAFF
TRBD2 | few | TRBJ2-7 | TRBV7-9 | TGTGCCAGCAGCCCGACTAGCGGGTCCTACGAGCAGTACTTC | CASSPTSGSYEQYF
- | - | TRBJ2-5 | TRBV28 | TGTGCCAGCAGTTTAGCGGTACAAGAGACCCAGTACTTC | CASSLAVQETQYF
- | - | TRBJ1-2 | TRBV5-1 | TGCGCCAGCAGCCTACGGGGTTGGGACACTAACTATGGCTACACCTTC | CASSLRGWDTNYGYTF
TRBD1 | few | TRBJ1-2 | TRBV4-1 | TGCGCCAGCAGCCAAGGGACAGGGGCCCTATATGGCTACACCTTC | CASSQGTGALYGYTF
- | - | TRBJ2-3 | TRBV9 | TGTGCCAGCAGCGGCCCAGGGGGGCGGGGTAAAGATACGCAGTATTTT | CASSGPGGRGKDTQYF
- | - | TRBJ2-7 | TRBV4-1 | TGCGCCAGCAGCCAAGAGGAGGGGCCGGTGGAGCAGTACTTC | CASSQEEGPVEQYF
TRBD2 | - | TRBJ2-4 | TRBV19 | TGTGCCAGTAGTCTACAGACTAGCGGGAGGGCCAAAAACATTCAGTACTTC | CASSLQTSGRAKNIQYF
- | - | TRBJ2-7 | TRBV5-1 | TGCGCCAGCAGCTTGCTCAGCTCCTACGAGCAGTACTTC | CASSLLSSYEQYF
- | - | TRBJ1-1 | TRBV2 | TGTGCCAGCCCCTCTGGACAGAACACTGAAGCTTTCTTT | CASPSGQNTEAFF
- | few | TRBJ1-3 | TRBV7-9 | TGTGCCAGCAGCCCACCGGGAGATCCAAGAAACACCATATATTTT | CASSPPGDPRNTIYF
TRBD2 | - | TRBJ2-2 | TRBV27 | TGTGCCAGCAGCCGGGGCGGGGCTAGCGGGGCGACTACCGGGGAGCTGTTTTTT | CASSRGGASGATTGELFF
TRBD2 | - | TRBJ2-3 | TRBV9 | TGTGCCAGCAGCCCTCTTCGGGGGGGCACAGATACGCAGTATTTT | CASSPLRGGTDTQYF